These 10 T cell receptor beta chains were all obtained from the same sample, sequenced in a study of spatial heterogeneity in lung cancer. Time point in this sample: blood at routine non-recurrence follow-up after resection. Tumor, nontumor lung or frozen PBMC supplied whole RNA that was sequenced unsorted. TCRdb processed the 5' RACE reads anew with MiXCR; each CDR3 protein has one entry. The sample lists about 120,000 distinct CDR3 sequences; about 12% were seen once. The sequences come from PBMCs, collected at follow-up. Receptors were obtained from a male donor with early-stage non-small cell lung cancer.

Many counts were recorded for this clonotype. The V gene is TRBV12-5, the J gene TRBJ1-1, with D unresolved. Trimming took off 1 base at V and 2 bases at J, with 5 bases between the two ends. Germline assignment: CDR1 LGHNT and CDR2 FRNRAP. The CDR3 length is 13 residues. The CDR3 DNA is TGTGCTAGTGGTTTGGCCCCAAACACTGAAGCTTTCTTT. The encoded protein is CASGLAPNTEAFF.

This clonotype occurred many times. This chain joins TRBV4-2 and TRBJ1-6; 8 bases are shared with TRBD1. The CDR3 contains 16 residues. V lost 1 base to trimming and J lost 6 bases; unmatched junction nucleotides: 5. Germline CDR1 is LGHNA and CDR2 is YNFKEQ. The CDR3 bases are TGTGCCAGCAGCCAAGTGGCGACAGGGGCTAATTCACCCCTCCACTTT. This translates into CASSQVATGANSPLHF.

This clonotype was found a few times. The CDR3: CASSPDPGGGEQYF. The CDR3 region has the DNA TGTGCCAGCAGCCCCGACCCGGGCGGTGGTGAGCAGTACTTC. The chain combines TRBV9 with TRBJ2-7; D unclear. CDR1 SGDLS and CDR2 YYNGEE come from the germline V gene. V lost 4 bases, J lost 7 bases, and 18 bases lay in between. This CDR3 has 14 amino acids. The full variable domain, with the rest looked up from reference TRBV9 and TRBJ2-7, is DSGVTQTPKHLITATGQRVTLRCSPRSGDLSVYWYQQSLDQGLQFLIQYYNGEERAKGNILERFSAQQFPDLHSELNLSSLELGDSALYFCASSPDPGGGEQYFGPGTRLTVT.

This clonotype was detected many times. V and J are TRBV27 and TRBJ1-5; D unclear. The CDR3 totals 13 residues. Germline values: CDR1 MNHEY, CDR2 SMNVEV (reference sequence). Deletions cut 5 bases from V and 5 bases from J, with 10 bases between. For the CDR3, the DNA is TGTGCCAGCAGTCCTCAATTGTATCAGCCCCAGCATTTT. Its protein product is CASSPQLYQPQHF.

The rearrangement links TRBV7-2 to TRBJ1-6, with D possibly TRBD1 on 5 matching bases. The germline gives CDR1 SGHTA, CDR2 FQGNSA. Trimming pared 0 bases from V and 10 bases from J, leaving 7 bases between. CDR3 length: 13 residues. The CDR3 loop reads CASSLAGVSPLHF. DNA of the CDR3: TGTGCCAGCAGCTTAGCGGGGGTGTCACCCCTCCACTTT. The full variable domain, rest sourced from reference TRBV7-2 and TRBJ1-6, is GAGVSQSPSNKVTEKGKDVELRCDPISGHTALYWYRQSLGQGLEFLIYFQGNSAPDKSGLPSDRFSAERTGGSVSTLTIQRTQQEDSAVYLCASSLAGVSPLHFGNGTRLTVT.

This clonotype was counted between two and nine times. The chain joins TRBV29-1 to TRBJ2-1; the match to TRBD2 covers 12 bases. The CDR3 extends over 13 amino acids. Germline V gene sequence: CDR1 SQVTM, CDR2 ANQGSEA. Trimming took 7 bases from V and 6 from J; bases not matched to a gene: 4. CDR3 coding DNA: TGCAGCGCAGAGACTAGCGGGGGCAATGAGCAGTTCTTC. It yields the protein CSAETSGGNEQFF.

This clonotype was recorded at least ten times. The rearrangement joins TRBV4-2 to TRBJ2-7; 8 nucleotides line up with TRBD2. Germline lookup yields CDR1 LGHNA and CDR2 YNFKEQ. The CDR3 is made up of 15 amino acids. With 3 bases clipped from V and 2 bases from J, the junction kept 6 bases outside the gene matches. CDR3 bases: TGTGCCAGCAGCCACGAAGCGGGGGCCGCCTACGAGCAGTACTTC. As protein: CASSHEAGAAYEQYF.

This clonotype came up a few times. The chain has TRBV20-1 and TRBJ1-1; D uncertain. CDR3 length equals 12 residues. Germline V gene lookup returns CDR1 DFQATT and CDR2 SNEGSKA (reference sequence). V was cut by 0 bases and J by 8 bases, with 10 bases left in between. The CDR3 coding sequence is TGCAGTGCTAGAGAATCAGTTCCCGAAGCTTTCTTT. It is translated as CSARESVPEAFF.

This clonotype was seen many times. The rearrangement joins TRBV21-1 to TRBJ1-5; the D segment call TRBD1 is taken from the table without a DNA check. TRBV21-1 is described as a pseudogene. The CDR3 totals 15 residues. The CDR3 nucleotides are TGTGCCAGCAGCCCCAAGAACAGGGAGTATCAGCCCCAGCATTTT. Translation: CASSPKNREYQPQHF.

This clonotype was detected ten times or more. The chain employs TRBV7-3 and TRBJ1-2, with D perhaps TRBD1 (5 bases). This CDR3 contains 15 residues. V lost 2 bases and J 3 bases, leaving 13 bases between the germline ends. Germline assignment: CDR1 SGHTA and CDR2 FQGTGA. CDR3 sequence: CASSLYQGLDYGYTF. CDR3 in DNA: TGTGCCAGCAGCTTATATCAGGGTCTGGACTATGGCTACACCTTC. Looking up the rest from reference TRBV7-3 and TRBJ1-2 gives the full variable domain: GAGVSQTPSNKVTEKGKYVELRCDPISGHTALYWYRQSLGQGPEFLIYFQGTGAADDSGLPNDRFFAVRPEGSVSTLKIQRTERGDSAVYLCASSLYQGLDYGYTFGSGTRLTVV.